A selection of T cell receptor beta chains follows, all from one sample in a study of identical twins. Each CDR3 protein gets one entry after TCRdb re-called the 5' RACE reads with MiXCR. The sample carries hundreds of thousands of distinct CDR3 sequences, around a tenth recorded once. Input material: memory (CD45RO+) T cells sorted from blood. The receptors were sampled from a woman under 30 in good health. Each CDR3 is given without its conserved first and last residue. Rows may omit the clone size; those that give it use once, few, many or a size class.

once	TRBV6-2/TRBV6-3	TRBJ2-1	ASRPLGTSGTGEQF
once	TRBV5-1	TRBJ2-6	ASSLEAGGLGANVLT
few	TRBV30	TRBJ2-2	AWSVYGATGELF
.	TRBV4-2	TRBJ2-1	ASSQEVLDNNEQF
few	TRBV7-3	TRBJ2-1	ASSQLIAGSYNEQF
.	TRBV2	TRBJ2-7	ASSAGPGQGYEQY
few	TRBV5-6	TRBJ1-6	ASSFGPNNSPLH
.	TRBV6-1	TRBJ2-7	ASTQPIYEQY
few	TRBV3-1	TRBJ2-3	ASSPGGGPSRTQY
many	TRBV20-1	TRBJ1-1	SAETPHTEAF
.	TRBV6-2/TRBV6-3	TRBJ1-1	ASSEPGQGFPEAF
many	TRBV5-1	TRBJ2-3	ASRDLAGVLTQY
.	TRBV7-7	TRBJ2-5	ASSSRAGGTGETQY
.	TRBV6-4	TRBJ2-3	ASVASDTDTQY
many	TRBV12-3/TRBV12-4	TRBJ1-1	ASSSDPPEAF
.	TRBV7-6	TRBJ2-7	ASSFPDKSYEQY
few	TRBV5-1	TRBJ2-1	ASSVDRGLGEQF
few	TRBV5-1	TRBJ2-3	ASSQGDITDTQY
.	TRBV20-1	TRBJ2-3	SAREQSPTQY
.	TRBV5-1	TRBJ2-2	ASSWPGSTGELF
.	TRBV11-3	TRBJ2-7	ASSLEPRGYEQY
.	TRBV7-9	TRBJ2-1	ASSPTGGYEQF
.	TRBV15	TRBJ2-5	ATSTWTSGPQETQY
many	TRBV12-3/TRBV12-4	TRBJ1-1	ASSLAGGEAF
.	TRBV7-9	TRBJ2-4	ASGTGFLAAKNIQY
many	TRBV19	TRBJ2-1	ASRWTSGSNNEQF
few	TRBV4-3	TRBJ2-2	ASSQNGPEASGTGELF
few	TRBV24-1	TRBJ2-3	ATIRIEDTQY
many	TRBV12-3/TRBV12-4	TRBJ1-6	ASSLIDRVHNSPLH
few	TRBV12-3/TRBV12-4	TRBJ1-1	ASSPGVPKAF
many	TRBV7-9	TRBJ2-1	ASRYTGTTYNEQF
.	TRBV12-3/TRBV12-4	TRBJ2-2	ASSLLAWVPGELF
few	TRBV20-1	TRBJ2-1	SAGGVRHEQF
.	TRBV5-5	TRBJ2-2	ASARVAGELF
few	TRBV20-1	TRBJ2-5	SARVVMGSETQY
few	TRBV27	TRBJ1-4	ASSLKGASSEKLF
few	TRBV18	TRBJ2-7	ASSRDRDGRDAEQY
few	TRBV27	TRBJ2-7	ATARQRGYEQY
.	TRBV18	TRBJ2-5	ASSPPGQRKETQY
many	TRBV6-1	TRBJ2-5	ASSRSGTPHRETQY
few	TRBV5-1	TRBJ2-1	ASRLTPRPSYNEQF
.	TRBV20-1	TRBJ2-1	SARRGGRYEQF
many	TRBV6-5	TRBJ1-1	ASSYSRRSRETEAF
many	TRBV3-1	TRBJ2-2	ASSPLLATGTGELF
few	TRBV6-1	TRBJ2-1	ASSRLAGTNEQF
.	TRBV24-1	TRBJ2-2	ATSNRNTGELF
.	TRBV19	TRBJ1-2	ASSIWDKGGYT
.	TRBV4-2	TRBJ2-1	ASSQDVASGGSAQGF
few	TRBV5-4	TRBJ2-3	ASSIPGATHPDTQY
few	TRBV15	TRBJ2-1	ATSRDPGRKQF
few	TRBV7-9	TRBJ1-1	ASSLLGGVAEAF